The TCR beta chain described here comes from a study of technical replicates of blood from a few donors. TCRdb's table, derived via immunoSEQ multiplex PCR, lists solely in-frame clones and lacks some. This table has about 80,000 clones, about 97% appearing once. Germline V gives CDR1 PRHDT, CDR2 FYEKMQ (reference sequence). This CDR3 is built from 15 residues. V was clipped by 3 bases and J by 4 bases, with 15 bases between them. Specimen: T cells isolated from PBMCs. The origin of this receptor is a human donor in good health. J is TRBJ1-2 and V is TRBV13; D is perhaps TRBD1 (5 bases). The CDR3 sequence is CASSLGGTWSYGYTF. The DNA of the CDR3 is TGTGCCAGCAGCTTGGGGGGTACATGGTCCTATGGCTACACCTTC.